This T cell receptor (beta chain) was captured in a study of control samples from healthy donors and cancer patients. The CDR3 runs 18 residues. With 4 bases clipped from V and 4 bases from J, the junction kept 16 bases outside the gene matches. Germline CDR1 and CDR2: SEHNR and FQNEAQ (reference sequence). Sequencing was performed with immunoSEQ multiplex PCR; in TCRdb, only in-frame clones are kept and a portion is missing. The table records around 85,000 clones, approximately 91% of them present only once. Sequencing was performed on blood. This receptor was identified in a woman aged 55 to 70 in good health. This chain uses TRBV7-9 with TRBJ1-3; 7 positions agree with TRBD1. In DNA, the CDR3 is TGTGCCAGCAGCTCTGTCGCTTTCTCAGGGGGACCAGGAAACACCATATATTTT. Protein product: CASSSVAFSGGPGNTIYF.